The rows below give T cell receptor beta chains drawn from one sample of a study of cytomegalovirus exposure and HLA in healthy donors. TCRdb keeps only in-frame clones here, not all; method: immunoSEQ multiplex PCR. The data contain over 110,000 clones, 82% of them singletons. Sequenced: PBMCs. The receptors come from a male donor in good health and CMV-seronegative. The CDR3 runs from the conserved cysteine through the conserved F or W. The D gene is left open where the match is weak. Clone size, where shown, is once, few, many, or a class for clones that have expanded.

TRBJ2-7 14 TRBV11-1 TRBD2 . CASSLRGLIYEQYF TGTGCCAGCAGCTTGAGGGGACTAATCTACGAGCAGTACTTC
TRBJ2-7 17 TRBV27 . . CASSLRPSSGGHYEQYF TGTGCCAGCAGTTTACGGCCCTCCTCCGGGGGGCACTACGAGCAGTACTTC
TRBJ2-3 15 TRBV29-1 TRBD2 . CSGTGLAGSTDTQYF TGCAGCGGAACGGGACTAGCGGGTTCCACAGATACGCAGTATTTT
TRBJ2-7 15 TRBV9 . . CASSVAAVSSYEQYF TGTGCCAGCAGCGTAGCAGCGGTGAGCTCCTACGAGCAGTACTTC
TRBJ2-7 14 TRBV4-1 . . CASSQERHRYEQYF TGCGCCAGCAGCCAAGAGAGACACCGCTACGAGCAGTACTTC
TRBJ2-1 20 TRBV9 TRBD1 . CASSVVGIWGTGEGQYEQFF TGTGCCAGCAGCGTAGTGGGTATATGGGGGACAGGGGAAGGTCAGTATGAGCAGTTCTTC
TRBJ2-1 16 TRBV25-1 TRBD2 once CASSGGTSGTYNEQFF TGTGCCAGCAGTGGTGGGACTAGCGGGACCTACAATGAGCAGTTCTTC
TRBJ2-7 12 TRBV7-9 TRBD2 . CASSPPGGGQYF TGTGCCAGCAGCCCCCCCGGCGGGGGGCAGTACTTC
TRBJ1-1 13 TRBV28 . few CASSPQQDTEAFF TGTGCCAGCAGTCCCCAACAGGACACTGAAGCTTTCTTT
TRBJ2-6 15 TRBV15 . once CATSSPGSGANVLTF TGTGCCACCAGCAGCCCAGGGTCTGGGGCCAACGTCCTGACTTTC